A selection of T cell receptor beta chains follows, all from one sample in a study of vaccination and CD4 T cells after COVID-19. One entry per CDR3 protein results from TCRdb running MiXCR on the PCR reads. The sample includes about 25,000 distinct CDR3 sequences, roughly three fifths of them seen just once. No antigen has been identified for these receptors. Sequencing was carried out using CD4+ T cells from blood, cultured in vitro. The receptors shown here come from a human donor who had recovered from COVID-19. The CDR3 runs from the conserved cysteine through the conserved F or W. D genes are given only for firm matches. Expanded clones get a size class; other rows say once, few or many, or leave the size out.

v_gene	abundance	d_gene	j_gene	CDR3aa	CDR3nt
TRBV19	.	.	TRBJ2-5	CASSTGFGGQETQYF	TGTGCCAGTAGTACCGGGTTCGGAGGACAAGAGACCCAGTACTTC
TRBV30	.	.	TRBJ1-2	CAWSVKGSYGYTF	TGTGCCTGGAGTGTGAAGGGAAGCTATGGCTACACCTTC
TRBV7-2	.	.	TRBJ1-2	CASSPTGTYGYTF	TGTGCCAGCAGCCCGACAGGTACCTATGGCTACACCTTC
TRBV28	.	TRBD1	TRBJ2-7	CASGTGGVYEQYF	TGTGCCAGCGGGACAGGGGGCGTGTACGAGCAGTACTTC
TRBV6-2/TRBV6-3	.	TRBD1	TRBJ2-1	CASGGQGFNEQFF	TGTGCCAGCGGTGGACAGGGCTTCAATGAGCAGTTCTTC
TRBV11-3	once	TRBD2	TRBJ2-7	CASTPWTSPYEQYF	TGTGCCAGCACCCCCTGGACTAGCCCCTACGAGCAGTACTTC
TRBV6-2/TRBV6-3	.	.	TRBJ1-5	CASSYSKQGINQPQHF	TGTGCCAGCAGTTACTCGAAACAGGGAATCAATCAGCCCCAGCATTTT
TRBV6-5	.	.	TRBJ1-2	CASSYSKRGRENGYTF	TGTGCCAGCAGTTACTCGAAACGGGGGCGAGAGAATGGCTACACCTTC
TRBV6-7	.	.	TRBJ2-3	CASSYPSGAPLYF	TGTGCCAGCAGTTACCCCTCGGGGGCGCCTCTCTATTTT
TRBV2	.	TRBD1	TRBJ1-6	CASIGVAGGGSPLHF	TGTGCCAGCATCGGAGTAGCAGGGGGGGGTTCACCCCTCCACTTT
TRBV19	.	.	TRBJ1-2	CASSHPGNYGYTF	TGTGCCAGTAGTCATCCGGGGAACTATGGCTACACCTTC
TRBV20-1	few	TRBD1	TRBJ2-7	CSARDLGQGYYEQYF	TGCAGTGCTAGAGATCTTGGACAGGGATATTACGAGCAGTACTTC
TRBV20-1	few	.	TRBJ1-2	CSASGGDYGYTF	TGCAGTGCCTCCGGGGGGGACTATGGCTACACCTTC
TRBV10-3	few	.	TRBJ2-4	CAISEESAAKNIQYF	TGTGCCATCAGTGAAGAATCGGCAGCCAAAAACATTCAGTACTTC
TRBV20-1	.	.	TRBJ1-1	CSARDRSYTEAFF	TGCAGTGCTAGAGATCGGAGTTACACTGAAGCTTTCTTT
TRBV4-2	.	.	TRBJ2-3	CASSQVGSTDTQYF	TGTGCCAGCAGCCAAGTTGGTAGCACAGATACGCAGTATTTT
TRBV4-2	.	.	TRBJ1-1	CASSQRLYTEAFF	TGTGCCAGCAGCCAACGATTGTATACTGAAGCTTTCTTT
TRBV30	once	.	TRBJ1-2	CAWSANMNYGYTF	TGTGCCTGGAGTGCTAATATGAACTATGGCTACACCTTC
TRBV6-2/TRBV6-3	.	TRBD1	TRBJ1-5	CASSRPGTVYQPQHF	TGTGCCAGCAGCCGACCAGGGACAGTATATCAGCCCCAGCATTTT
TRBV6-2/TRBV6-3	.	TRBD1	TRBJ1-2	CASSSAGQAYGYTF	TGTGCCAGCAGTTCAGCCGGACAGGCCTATGGCTACACCTTC
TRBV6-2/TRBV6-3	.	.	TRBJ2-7	CASRAVNYEQYF	TGTGCCAGCAGGGCAGTGAACTACGAGCAGTACTTC
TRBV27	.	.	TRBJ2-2	CASTRSDRGSGELFF	TGTGCCAGCACCCGCTCGGACCGAGGGAGTGGGGAGCTGTTTTTT
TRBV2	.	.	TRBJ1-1	CASKKGGNTEAFF	TGTGCCAGCAAGAAGGGAGGAAACACTGAAGCTTTCTTT
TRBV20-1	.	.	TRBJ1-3	CSAREGNTIYF	TGCAGTGCTCGTGAGGGAAACACCATATATTTT
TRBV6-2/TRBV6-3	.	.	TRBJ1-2	CASGAVGRIYGYTF	TGTGCCAGCGGAGCCGTGGGACGGATCTATGGCTACACCTTC
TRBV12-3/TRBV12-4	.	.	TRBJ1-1	CASSLALVKGPEAFF	TGTGCCAGCAGTTTAGCGCTTGTCAAGGGGCCTGAAGCTTTCTTT
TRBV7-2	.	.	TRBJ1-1	CASSSELNTEAFF	TGTGCCAGCAGCTCCGAGTTGAACACTGAAGCTTTCTTT
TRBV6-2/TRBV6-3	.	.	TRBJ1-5	CASSYSNPSPQHF	TGTGCCAGCAGTTACTCGAATCCCAGCCCCCAGCATTTT
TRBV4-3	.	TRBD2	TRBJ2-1	CASSPLSGRFYNEQFF	TGCGCCAGCAGCCCACTAAGCGGGAGGTTCTACAATGAGCAGTTCTTC
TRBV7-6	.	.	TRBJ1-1	CASSSRGAAEAFF	TGTGCCAGCAGCTCGCGCGGAGCCGCTGAAGCTTTCTTT
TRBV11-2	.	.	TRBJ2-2	CASSLERAGRLFF	TGTGCCAGCAGCTTAGAGAGGGCAGGGCGGCTGTTTTTT
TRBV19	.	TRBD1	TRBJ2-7	CASSLRGQGAYEQYF	TGTGCCAGTAGTTTGCGGGGACAGGGGGCTTACGAGCAGTACTTC
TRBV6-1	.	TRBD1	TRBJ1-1	CASRDGAGTGNREAFF	TGTGCCAGTCGAGATGGCGCCGGGACAGGGAATAGGGAAGCTTTCTTT
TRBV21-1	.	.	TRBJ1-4	CASSKERDSGAGEELFF	TGTGCCAGCAGCAAAGAAAGGGACAGCGGGGCGGGAGAAGAACTGTTTTTT
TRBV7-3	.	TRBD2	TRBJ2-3	CASSQLAGGGNTQYF	TGTGCCAGCAGCCAACTAGCGGGAGGGGGAAATACGCAGTATTTT
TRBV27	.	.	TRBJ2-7	CASSPRNSYEQYF	TGTGCCAGCAGTCCACGAAACTCCTACGAGCAGTACTTC
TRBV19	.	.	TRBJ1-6	CASSKEESPLHF	TGTGCCAGTAGTAAAGAGGAGTCACCCCTCCACTTT
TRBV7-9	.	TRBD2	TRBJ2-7	CAGGEGQYF	TGTGCCGGGGGGGAAGGGCAGTACTTC
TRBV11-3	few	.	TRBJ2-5	CASSLDEVRGEETQYF	TGTGCCAGCAGCTTAGACGAAGTTAGGGGGGAAGAGACCCAGTACTTC
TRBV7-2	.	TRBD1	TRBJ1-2	CASSSDRGPWGYTF	TGTGCCAGCAGCTCGGACAGGGGGCCTTGGGGCTACACCTTC
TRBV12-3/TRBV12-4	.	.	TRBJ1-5	CASSLYRDQPQHF	TGTGCCAGCAGTTTGTACAGGGATCAGCCCCAGCATTTT
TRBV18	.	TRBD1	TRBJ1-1	CASSPRAGGGNTEAFF	TGTGCCAGCTCACCACGGGCAGGGGGGGGGAACACTGAAGCTTTCTTT
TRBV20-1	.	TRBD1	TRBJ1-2	CSARGDRGHGYTF	TGCAGTGCTAGAGGAGACAGGGGGCATGGCTACACCTTC
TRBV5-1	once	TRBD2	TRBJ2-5	CASSFRTSGETQYF	TGCGCCAGCAGCTTCCGGACTAGCGGGGAGACCCAGTACTTC
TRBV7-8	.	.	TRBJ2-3	CASSTRARTDTQYF	TGTGCCAGCAGCACCCGGGCTCGCACAGATACGCAGTATTTT
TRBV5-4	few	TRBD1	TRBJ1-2	CASSLDRANYGYTF	TGTGCCAGCAGCCTGGACAGGGCAAACTATGGCTACACCTTC
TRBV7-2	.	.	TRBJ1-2	CASSFGTEYGYTF	TGTGCCAGCAGCTTTGGGACTGAGTATGGCTACACCTTC
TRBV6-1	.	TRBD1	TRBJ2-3	CASSRGTGGGTQYF	TGTGCCAGCAGCCGAGGGACAGGGGGAGGTACGCAGTATTTT
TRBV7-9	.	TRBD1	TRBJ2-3	CASSATGGETDTQYF	TGTGCCAGCAGCGCGACAGGGGGGGAAACAGATACGCAGTATTTT
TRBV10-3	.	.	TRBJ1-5	CAIATGAYSNQPQHF	TGTGCCATTGCGACAGGCGCATATAGCAATCAGCCCCAGCATTTT
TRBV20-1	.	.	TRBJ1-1	CSARDPRGDDTEAFF	TGCAGTGCTAGAGACCCCCGGGGGGACGACACTGAAGCTTTCTTT
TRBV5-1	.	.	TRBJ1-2	CASSLDPRYGYTF	TGCGCCAGCAGCTTGGATCCTCGCTATGGCTACACCTTC
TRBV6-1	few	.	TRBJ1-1	CASSTVNTEAFF	TGTGCCAGCAGTACGGTGAACACTGAAGCTTTCTTT
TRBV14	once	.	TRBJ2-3	CASSQDPGFVTDTQYF	TGTGCCAGCAGCCAAGATCCCGGATTCGTCACAGATACGCAGTATTTT
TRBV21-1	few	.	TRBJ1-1	CASSKPNRGRGRTEAFF	TGTGCCAGCAGCAAACCCAACCGGGGGAGAGGGCGCACTGAAGCTTTCTTT